This TCR beta chain was identified during a study of T-cell reconstitution after alpha-beta-depleted transplantation in children. The TCRbeta library was prepared with unique molecular identifiers. TCRdb itself ran the PCR reads through MiXCR, one entry per CDR3 protein. The profile shows approximately 390,000 distinct CDR3 sequences, 11% of them singletons. V was cut by 5 bases and J by 2 bases, with 13 bases left in between. The germline CDR1 and CDR2 sequences are SEHNR and FQNEAQ (reference sequence). This CDR3 is 14 amino acids long. This clonotype was seen a few times. This specimen was PBMCs from the stem cell graft donor, taken from the stem cell graft. J is TRBJ2-7 and V is TRBV7-9, with unresolved D. This clonotype was obtained from a human donor who donated a stem cell graft to a child with acute myeloid leukemia. The CDR3 spells CASSSVGNAYEQYF. The CDR3 bases are TGTGCCAGCAGCAGTGTGGGGAATGCCTACGAGCAGTACTTC.